The 22 T cell receptor beta chains below come from one sample, sequenced in a study of T cells in Graves' hyperthyroidism and ophthalmopathy (dated by TCRdb to the late 2010s). Receptors were amplified or captured by multiplex PCR. The reads were generated on an Illumina HiSeq 2000. TCR beta CDR3 regions were amplified from RNA transcripts. For the first round of RT-PCR on the TCR CDR3, the HTBI primer set was used together with the Qiagen OneStep RT-PCR kit. TCRdb itself trimmed the public reads at Q25 with fastp, ran MiXCR and retained productive beta chains. CDR3 protein duplicates are merged, each entry listing the most common genes and DNA. This sample has hundreds of thousands of distinct CDR3 sequences in its table, and approximately 25% of those were observed once. In total, the top ten clones hold roughly 80% of the sample. Source material: blood. Receptors were obtained from a man over 45 with Graves' hyperthyroidism.

This chain links TRBV5-5 with TRBJ2-3; D is undetermined. V lost 5 bases, J lost 2 bases, and 12 bases lay in between. The CDR3 consists of 14 residues. Germline CDR1 is SGHKS and CDR2 is YYEKEE (reference sequence). The chain's CDR3 is CASRDRSDTDTQYF. Here the CDR3 DNA reads TGTGCCAGCAGAGATAGGAGTGACACAGATACGCAGTATTTT.

The chain combines TRBV7-3 with TRBJ1-1; D is ambiguous. Deletions cut 5 bases from V and 1 base from J, with 11 bases between. This CDR3 has 14 residues. The germline V gene encodes CDR1 SGHTA and CDR2 FQGTGA. The CDR3 DNA follows: TGTGCCAGCAGCCCACAGTCAGGGAACACTGAAGCTTTCTTT. It encodes CASSPQSGNTEAFF. The full variable domain, its missing parts supplied by reference TRBV7-3 and TRBJ1-1, is GAGVSQTPSNKVTEKGKYVELRCDPISGHTALYWYRQSLGQGPEFLIYFQGTGAADDSGLPNDRFFAVRPEGSVSTLKIQRTERGDSAVYLCASSPQSGNTEAFFGQGTRLTVV.

This clonotype came up a few times. The CDR3 nucleotides read TGTGCCAGCACCCTGGCGACAGGGATAAACGAGCAGTACTTC. Its protein product is CASTLATGINEQYF. The chain links TRBV7-2 to TRBJ2-7; 7 nucleotides line up with TRBD1. The CDR3 has 14 residues. With V trimmed by 7 bases and J by 5 bases, 11 bases remained unmatched. In germline, CDR1 is SGHTA, CDR2 FQGNSA. The entire variable domain, with the rest obtained from reference TRBV7-2 and TRBJ2-7, is as follows: GAGVSQSPSNKVTEKGKDVELRCDPISGHTALYWYRQSLGQGLEFLIYFQGNSAPDKSGLPSDRFSAERTGGSVSTLTIQRTQQEDSAVYLCASTLATGINEQYFGPGTRLTVT.

This chain uses TRBV20-1 with TRBJ1-4; D remains unclear. Germline V CDR1 and CDR2: DFQATT, SNEGSKA (reference sequence). The CDR3 totals 14 residues. Trimming took off 3 bases at V and 0 bases at J, with 8 bases between the two ends. The CDR3 sequence: CSASPGATNEKLFF. The DNA of the CDR3 is TGCAGTGCTAGCCCGGGCGCAACTAATGAAAAACTGTTTTTT.

The chain carries TRBV24-1 and TRBJ2-2; D is unclear. The CDR3 sequence is 13 residues long. In germline, CDR1 is KGHDR, CDR2 SFDVKD. Trimming shortened V by 9 bases and J by 4 bases, and 11 bases separated the two germline ends. This chain's CDR3 is CATSDGATGELFF. As DNA, the CDR3 is TGTGCCACCTCGGACGGAGCCACCGGGGAGCTGTTTTTT.

The CDR3 reads CASSLNREIPYEQYF. The CDR3 DNA reads TGTGCCAGCAGCCTAAACAGGGAAATTCCCTACGAGCAGTACTTC. The J gene is TRBJ2-7, the V gene TRBV11-2; a possible D gene is TRBD1 (6 bases). Looked up from germline, CDR1 is SGHAT and CDR2 is FQNNGV. V was pared by 5 bases and J by 2 bases, with 16 bases between. This CDR3 is 15 amino acids long.

About this clonotype itself: This may arise from a read error, as a much more abundant clone is one base away. V gene TRBV12-3 or TRBV12-4 combines with J gene TRBJ2-3; no clear D gene. The CDR3 has 14 residues. CDR3 region: CASNLRASTDTQYF. The CDR3 DNA reads TGTGCCAGCAATTTACGGGCTAGCACAGATACGCAGTATTTT.

This clonotype was picked up a small number of times. The genes are TRBV20-1 and TRBJ2-3; 8 nucleotides align to TRBD2. V shed 1 base and J 3 bases; nucleotides not matched to a gene: 9. There are 16 residues in the CDR3. Per germline, CDR1 DFQATT and CDR2 SNEGSKA (reference sequence). In DNA, the CDR3 is TGCAGTGCTAGAGGGAGGGGCGGGAGGATGACAGATACGCAGTATTTT. Translating gives CSARGRGGRMTDTQYF.

The chain is built from TRBV12-3 or TRBV12-4 and TRBJ1-3; maybe TRBD1 (6 bases). Trimming removed 8 bases at V and 0 bases at J, with 11 bases between. CDR3 length: 14 residues. In nucleotides, the CDR3 is TGTGCCAGCCTCCCGACAGGCTCTGGAAACACCATATATTTT. Translated: CASLPTGSGNTIYF.

The chain employs TRBV5-4 and TRBJ2-7; 7 nucleotides align to TRBD2. V was clipped by 7 bases and J by 0 bases; unmatched bases: 10. Germline-derived CDR1 and CDR2 are SGHNT and YYREEE (reference sequence). This CDR3 is built from 15 residues. CDR3 bases: TGTGCCAGCCATCAGAGCGGGGCGCCCTCCTACGAGCAGTACTTC. Amino acid sequence: CASHQSGAPSYEQYF.

This clonotype was seen more than once but under ten times. The J gene is TRBJ2-2, the V gene TRBV9; 11 bases map to TRBD2. V was pared by 4 bases and J by 0 bases, with 5 bases of the junction left unmatched. Per germline, CDR1 SGDLS and CDR2 YYNGEE. The length of the CDR3 is 17 residues. This chain's CDR3 is CASSTGLAVANTGELFF. CDR3 in DNA: TGTGCCAGCAGCACGGGACTAGCGGTCGCGAACACCGGGGAGCTGTTTTTT.

In its sample, this clonotype was seen many times. This rearrangement joins TRBV30 to TRBJ2-1; D unclear. V was trimmed by 0 bases and J by 0 bases, leaving 9 bases between them. CDR3 length: 15 residues. The V gene's germline CDR1 is GTSNPN and CDR2 SVGIG (reference sequence). CDR3 sequence reads: CAWSVAGYSYNEQFF. The CDR3, as DNA: TGTGCCTGGAGTGTAGCCGGGTACTCCTACAATGAGCAGTTCTTC. Variable domain in full (rest from reference TRBV30 and TRBJ2-1): SQTIHQWPATLVQPVGSPLSLECTVEGTSNPNLYWYRQAAGRGLQLLFYSVGIGQISSEVPQNLSASRPQDRQFILSSKKLLLSDSGFYLCAWSVAGYSYNEQFFGPGTRLTVL.

V and J are TRBV11-1 and TRBJ2-3, with TRBD2 matching over 7 bases. V was pared by 5 bases and J by 8 bases, with 10 bases of the junction left unmatched. CDR3 size: 14 residues. Germline V gene data show CDR1 as SGHAT and CDR2 as FQDESV (reference sequence). CDR3 bases: TGTGCCAGCAGCCCAACGGGGGGTGCAGCTACGCAGTATTTT. It translates to CASSPTGGAATQYF.

This clonotype was seen many times. The gene calls are TRBV3-1 and TRBJ1-2; a possible D gene is TRBD1 (5 bases). CDR1 and CDR2 from the germline V gene are LGHDT and YNNKEL (reference sequence). This CDR3 is 14 amino acids long. Trimming stripped 1 base from V and 6 bases from J, with 12 bases between. The CDR3 sequence: CASSQVTRGNGYTF. CDR3 DNA: TGTGCCAGCAGCCAAGTAACTCGGGGGAATGGCTACACCTTC.

In this sample, this clonotype turned up many times. This sequence joins TRBV6-1 and TRBJ2-7; 9 bases are a match to TRBD1. The CDR3 is 13 residues long. The J segment lost 6 bases and the V segment lost 4 bases, leaving 4 bases of the junction unmatched. Germline CDR1 reads MNHNS; CDR2 reads SASEGT. CDR3: CASSVGQGSEQYF. CDR3 sequence (DNA): TGTGCCAGCAGTGTGGGACAGGGCTCCGAGCAGTACTTC.

The chain carries TRBV11-1 and TRBJ2-7; TRBD2 might be the D (6 bases). Germline V gives CDR1 SGHAT, CDR2 FQDESV (reference sequence). The CDR3 spans 15 residues. Trimming removed 2 bases at V and 6 bases at J, with 17 bases between. The CDR3 is CASSLRRGPGSEQYF. As DNA, the CDR3 is TGTGCCAGCAGCTTAAGGAGGGGCCCGGGTAGCGAGCAGTACTTC.

The sample holds a few counts of this clonotype. This chain links TRBV19 with TRBJ2-1, with a tentative D call TRBD1 (8 bases). Trimming removed 5 bases from V and 9 bases from J, with 20 bases in between. This CDR3 is built from 15 residues. CDR1 LNHDA and CDR2 SQIVND come from the germline V gene (reference sequence). The CDR3 coding sequence is TGTGCCAGTAGTGCCGGACAGGGTTGGGGGGGTGAGCAGTTCTTC. This codes for CASSAGQGWGGEQFF.

V usage is TRBV13 and J usage is TRBJ1-1, with TRBD1 identical over 9 bases. CDR1 and CDR2 (germline): PRHDT, FYEKMQ (reference sequence). This CDR3 comprises 14 residues. Losses at the gene ends were 5 bases for V and 7 bases for J; bases not matched to a gene: 8. The CDR3 nucleotides read TGTGCCAGCAGCCCCTCCGGGACAGGGTATGAAGCTTTCTTT. Amino acids: CASSPSGTGYEAFF.

The chain is built from TRBV11-1 and TRBJ2-3; D unresolved. The CDR3 is 14 amino acids. V lost 5 bases and J lost 4, with 13 bases in between. The V gene's germline CDR1 is SGHAT and CDR2 FQDESV (reference sequence). This CDR3 is CASSTGGVSDTQYF. Written as DNA, the CDR3 is TGTGCCAGCAGCACGGGTGGTGTATCAGATACGCAGTATTTT.

This clonotype was seen only a few times. V and J are TRBV28 and TRBJ2-7, with TRBD1 matching over 8 bases. The CDR3 length is 13 residues. The germline CDR1 and CDR2 sequences are MDHEN and SYDVKM. V trimming: 8 bases; J trimming: 2 bases; junction bases outside the gene matches: 5. The CDR3, as DNA: TGTGCCAGCTTGGACAGGGAACCCTACGAGCAGTACTTC. It yields the protein CASLDREPYEQYF. The entire variable domain, with the rest obtained from reference TRBV28 and TRBJ2-7, is as follows: DVKVTQSSRYLVKRTGEKVFLECVQDMDHENMFWYRQDPGLGLRLIYFSYDVKMKEKGDIPEGYSVSREKKERFSLILESASTNQTSMYLCASLDREPYEQYFGPGTRLTVT.

This clonotype has only a few counts. V usage is TRBV6-1 and J usage is TRBJ2-5, with no clear D. With 5 bases removed from V and 5 bases from J, the gap between germline ends came to 9 bases. The CDR3 has 12 residues. CDR1 MNHNS and CDR2 SASEGT come from the germline V gene. Here the CDR3 reads CASSNSRETQYF. The DNA of the CDR3 is TGTGCCAGCAGTAACTCCCGGGAGACCCAGTACTTC.

This clonotype was observed at least ten times. The chain links TRBV28 to TRBJ2-1; 11 bases align to TRBD2. Germline V lookup: CDR1 MDHEN, CDR2 SYDVKM. The CDR3 contains 16 residues. With V trimmed by 2 bases and J by 6 bases, 6 bases remained unmatched. Written as DNA, the CDR3 is TGTGCCAGCAGTTTACATAGCGGGGGGGGATCCAATGAGCAGTTCTTC. As protein: CASSLHSGGGSNEQFF.